Each of the 9 T cell receptor beta chains below was sequenced from the same sample in a study of tumor-infiltrating lymphocytes in primary liver carcinoma. Investigators took RNA and DNA out together from about 20-30 mg of unsorted bulk tissue. Synthesis of TCR beta cDNA was carried out from around 540 ng total RNA with a constant-region primer. Slightly modified ARM-PCR served as the procedure for the TCR beta libraries. These libraries came from three rounds of nested multiplex PCR. Forward primers for TRBV1-TRBV30 and a C-beta reverse primer served the first two PCR rounds, at roughly 10 cycles each. TCRdb used MiXCR to reprocess the multiplex PCR reads, holding one entry per CDR3 protein. The table has about 26,000 distinct CDR3 sequences, over 60% seen once; the top ten hold around 45%. The sample comprised liver tumor tissue from sampling region 3. Subset reported: tumor region T3, left-lateral pole. Receptor source: a man aged 35 to 55 with primary liver carcinoma and hepatitis B virus infection.

For this clonotype: A read error is possible here, since a much larger clone lies one base away. The missing conserved phenylalanine or tryptophan at the end of this CDR3 makes a read error likely. Because the CDR3's place on the DNA is in doubt, the DNA is left out and the CDR3 is given as listed by TCRdb. The chain joins TRBV10-2 to TRBJ1-1; the table names TRBD1, a call not compared with the DNA. The CDR3 length is 14 residues, termini included. Per germline, CDR1 WSHSY and CDR2 SAAADI. CDR3 loop: CASRDGGANTEAIL.

At least ten counts were recorded for this clonotype. The V call is TRBV6-2 or TRBV6-3, the J call TRBJ1-5; TRBD1 aligns across 7 bases. J lost 0 bases, V lost 7 bases, and 9 bases had no gene match. CDR1 MNHEY and CDR2 SVGEGT come from the germline V gene. This CDR3 spans 16 amino acids. CDR3 bases: TGTGCCAGCAACCAAGCCGGGACAGTTAGCAATCAGCCCCAGCATTTT. Its protein product is CASNQAGTVSNQPQHF.

The chain couples TRBV6-6 to TRBJ1-5; 7 bases map to TRBD1. Germline V gives CDR1 MNHNY, CDR2 SVGAGI (reference sequence). CDR3 length: 16 amino acids. V trimming: 7 bases; J trimming: 0 bases; junction bases outside the gene matches: 9. CDR3 coding DNA: TGTGCCAGCAAGAGGGGGACAGCCGATAGCAATCAGCCCCAGCATTTT. This encodes CASKRGTADSNQPQHF.

Of note for this clonotype: At one end the junction does not follow the germline gene, possibly because of a read error. This sequence joins TRBV29-1 and TRBJ2-5, with 11 bases aligning to TRBD1. Per the germline V gene, CDR1 is SQVTM and CDR2 is ANQGSEA. CDR3 length: 15 amino acids. DNA for the CDR3: TGTATCGTTGAAACGGACAGGGGGCGGGGTAAGACCCAGTACTTC. This gives the protein CIVETDRGRGKTQYF.

With regard to this clonotype: Germline and junction disagree at one end, which may indicate a read error. The V call is TRBV6-1, the J call TRBJ1-2, with 7 positions matching TRBD1. Germline CDR1 MNHNS, CDR2 SASEGT. CDR3 length equals 12 residues. Here the CDR3 DNA reads TGTGCCAGCAGTCCGACAGGGCATGGCTACATCTTC. Translated, it gives CASSPTGHGYIF.

This chain uses TRBV28 with TRBJ2-7; the match to TRBD1 covers 11 bases. The CDR3 consists of 14 residues. With 7 bases clipped from V and 7 bases from J, the junction kept 9 bases outside the gene matches. The germline CDR1 and CDR2 sequences are MDHEN and SYDVKM. In DNA, the CDR3 is TGTGCCAGCATCAGGACAGGGGGCTCCTGTGAGCAGTACTTC. Protein sequence: CASIRTGGSCEQYF.

V gene TRBV28 combines with J gene TRBJ1-5; D ambiguous. Germline CDR1 MDHEN, CDR2 SYDVKM. CDR3 length: 13 amino acids. V lost 11 bases to trimming and J lost 13 bases, with 24 bases between them. The CDR3: CASCWVAGQSQHF. CDR3 DNA: TGTGCCTCCTGTTGGGTGGCCGGTCAGTCACAGCATTTT.

In regard to this clonotype: One junction end disagrees with the germline gene, perhaps due to a read error. V usage is TRBV11-2 and J usage is TRBJ2-1; D call uncertain. The CDR3 is 15 residues long. Per germline, CDR1 SGHAT and CDR2 FQNNGV. The CDR3 sequence: CTSSLAAGVINGQFF. CDR3 DNA sequence: TGTACCAGCAGCTTAGCTGCAGGAGTTATCAATGGGCAGTTCTTC.

This clonotype was seen a handful of times. An end of the junction differs from the germline gene, which may be a read error. This chain uses TRBV5-1 with TRBJ2-1, with 10 bases fitting TRBD2. The CDR3 is 17 residues long. In germline, CDR1 is SGHRS, CDR2 YFSETQ. The CDR3 sequence: CASSSPLAGVLYNEQFF. The CDR3 bases are TGCGCCAGCAGCAGCCCTCTAGCGGGAGTCCTCTACAATGAGCAGTTCTTT. Full variable domain (remainder filled in from reference TRBV5-1 and TRBJ2-1): KAGVTQTPRYLIKTRGQQVTLSCSPISGHRSVSWYQQTPGQGLQFLFEYFSETQRNKGNFPGRFSGRQFSNSRSEMNVSTLELGDSALYLCASSSPLAGVLYNEQFFGPGTRLTVL.